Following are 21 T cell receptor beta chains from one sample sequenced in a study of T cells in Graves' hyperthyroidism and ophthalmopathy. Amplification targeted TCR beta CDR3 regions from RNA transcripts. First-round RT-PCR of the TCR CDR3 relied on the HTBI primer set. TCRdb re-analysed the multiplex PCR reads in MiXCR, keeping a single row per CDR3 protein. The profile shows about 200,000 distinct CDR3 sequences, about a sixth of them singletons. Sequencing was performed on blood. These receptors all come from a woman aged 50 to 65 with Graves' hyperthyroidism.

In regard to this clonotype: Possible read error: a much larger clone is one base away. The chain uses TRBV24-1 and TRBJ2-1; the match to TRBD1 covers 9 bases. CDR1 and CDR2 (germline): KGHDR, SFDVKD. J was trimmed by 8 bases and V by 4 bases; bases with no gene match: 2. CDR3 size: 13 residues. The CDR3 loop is CATSDGQGYEQFF. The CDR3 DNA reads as TGTGCCACCAGTGACGGACAGGGGTATGAGCAGTTCTTC.

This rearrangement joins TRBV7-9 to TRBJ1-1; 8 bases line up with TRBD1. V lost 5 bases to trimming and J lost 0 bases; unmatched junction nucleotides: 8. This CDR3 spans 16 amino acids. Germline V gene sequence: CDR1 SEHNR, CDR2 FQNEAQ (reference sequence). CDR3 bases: TGTGCCAGCAGCCTTACAGGGGGAAGGATGAACACTGAAGCTTTCTTT. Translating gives CASSLTGGRMNTEAFF.

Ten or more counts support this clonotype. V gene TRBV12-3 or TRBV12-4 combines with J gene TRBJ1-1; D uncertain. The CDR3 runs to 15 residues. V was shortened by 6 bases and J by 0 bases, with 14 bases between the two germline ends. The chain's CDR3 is CASRLGELMNTEAFF. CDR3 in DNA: TGTGCCAGCAGACTTGGGGAACTTATGAACACTGAAGCTTTCTTT.

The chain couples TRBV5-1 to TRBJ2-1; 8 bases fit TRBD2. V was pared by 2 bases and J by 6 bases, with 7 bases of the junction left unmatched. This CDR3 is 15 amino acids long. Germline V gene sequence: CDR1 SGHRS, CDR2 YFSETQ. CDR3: CASSFTSGPCNEQFF. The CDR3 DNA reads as TGCGCCAGCAGCTTCACTAGCGGACCCTGCAATGAGCAGTTCTTC.

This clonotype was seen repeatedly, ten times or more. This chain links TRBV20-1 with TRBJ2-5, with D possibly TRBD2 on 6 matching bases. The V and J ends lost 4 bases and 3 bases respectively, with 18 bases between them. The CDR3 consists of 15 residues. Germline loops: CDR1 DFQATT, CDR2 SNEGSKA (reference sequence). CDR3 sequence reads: CSAKVSGRGEETQYF. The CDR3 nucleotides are TGCAGTGCTAAGGTCTCCGGGAGAGGGGAAGAGACCCAGTACTTC.

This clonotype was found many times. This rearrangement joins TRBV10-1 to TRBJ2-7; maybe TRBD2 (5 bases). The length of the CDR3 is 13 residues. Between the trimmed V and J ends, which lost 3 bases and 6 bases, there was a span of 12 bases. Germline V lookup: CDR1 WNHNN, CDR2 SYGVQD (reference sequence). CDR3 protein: CASSDRGAIEQYF. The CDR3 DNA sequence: TGCGCCAGCAGTGACCGGGGAGCAATCGAGCAGTACTTC.

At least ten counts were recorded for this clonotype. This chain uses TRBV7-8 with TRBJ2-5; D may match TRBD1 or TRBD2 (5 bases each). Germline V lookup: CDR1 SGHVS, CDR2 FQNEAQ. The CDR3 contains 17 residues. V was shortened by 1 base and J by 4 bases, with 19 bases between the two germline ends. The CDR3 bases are TGTGCCAGCAGCTTAGGGGCCGGGACCTTAACGGGAGAGACCCAGTACTTC. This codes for CASSLGAGTLTGETQYF.

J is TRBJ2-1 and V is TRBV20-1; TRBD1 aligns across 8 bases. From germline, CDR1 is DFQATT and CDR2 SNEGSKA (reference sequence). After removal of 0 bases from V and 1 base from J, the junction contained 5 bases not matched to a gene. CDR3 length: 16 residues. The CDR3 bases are TGCAGTGCTAGAGATGCAGGGGGCGATTCCTACAATGAGCAGTTCTTC. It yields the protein CSARDAGGDSYNEQFF.

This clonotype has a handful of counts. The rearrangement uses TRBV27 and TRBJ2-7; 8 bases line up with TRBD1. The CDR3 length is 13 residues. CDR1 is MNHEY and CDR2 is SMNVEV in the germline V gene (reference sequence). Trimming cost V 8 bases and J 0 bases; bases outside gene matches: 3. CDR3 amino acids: CASGDRFSYEQYF. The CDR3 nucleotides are TGTGCCAGCGGGGACAGGTTCTCCTACGAGCAGTACTTC.

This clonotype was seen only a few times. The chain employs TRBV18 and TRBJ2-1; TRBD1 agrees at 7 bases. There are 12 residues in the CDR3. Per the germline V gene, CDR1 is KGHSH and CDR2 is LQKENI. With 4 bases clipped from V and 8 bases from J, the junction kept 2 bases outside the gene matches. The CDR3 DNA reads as TGTGCCAGCTCACGCCAGGGGGATGAGCAGTTCTTC. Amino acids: CASSRQGDEQFF.

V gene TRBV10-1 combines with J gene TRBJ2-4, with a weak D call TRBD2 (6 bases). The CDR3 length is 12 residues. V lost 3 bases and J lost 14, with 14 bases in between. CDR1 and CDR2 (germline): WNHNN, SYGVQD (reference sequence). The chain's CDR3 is CASSDSGGREYF. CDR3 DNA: TGCGCCAGCAGTGATTCCGGGGGTCGGGAGTACTTC.

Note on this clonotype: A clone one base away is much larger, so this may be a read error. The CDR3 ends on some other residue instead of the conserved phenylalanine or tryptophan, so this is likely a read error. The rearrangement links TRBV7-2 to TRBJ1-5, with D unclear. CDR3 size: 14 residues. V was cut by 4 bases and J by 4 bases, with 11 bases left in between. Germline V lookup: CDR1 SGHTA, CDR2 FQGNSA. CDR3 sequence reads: CASSSRTTNQPQHI. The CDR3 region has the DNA TGTGCCAGCAGCTCCCGGACCACTAATCAGCCCCAGCATATT.

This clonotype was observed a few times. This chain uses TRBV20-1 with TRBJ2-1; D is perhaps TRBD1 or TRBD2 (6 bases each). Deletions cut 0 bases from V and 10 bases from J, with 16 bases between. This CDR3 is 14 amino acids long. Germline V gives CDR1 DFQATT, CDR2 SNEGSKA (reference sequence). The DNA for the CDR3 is TGCAGTGCTAGAGATCAGCCGGGGGCTCGGGAGCAGTTCTTC. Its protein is CSARDQPGAREQFF.

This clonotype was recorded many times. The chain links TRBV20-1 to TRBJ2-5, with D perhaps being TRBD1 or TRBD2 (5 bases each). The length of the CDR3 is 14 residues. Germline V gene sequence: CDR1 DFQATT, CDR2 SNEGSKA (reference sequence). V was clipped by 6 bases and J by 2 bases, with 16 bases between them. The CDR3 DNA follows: TGCAGTGCCGGGGCTGGATCAGCTCAAGAGACCCAGTACTTC. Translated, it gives CSAGAGSAQETQYF.

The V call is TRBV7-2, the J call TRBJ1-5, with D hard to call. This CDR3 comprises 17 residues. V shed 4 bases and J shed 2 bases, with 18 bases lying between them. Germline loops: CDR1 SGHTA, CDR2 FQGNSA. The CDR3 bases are TGTGCCAGCAGCTCCACGAGACGGGGAGATGGCAATCAGCCCCAGCATTTT. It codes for CASSSTRRGDGNQPQHF.

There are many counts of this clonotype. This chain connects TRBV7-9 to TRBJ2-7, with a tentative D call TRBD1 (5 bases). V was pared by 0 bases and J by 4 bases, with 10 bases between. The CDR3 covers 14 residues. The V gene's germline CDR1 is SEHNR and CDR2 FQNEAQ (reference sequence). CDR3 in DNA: TGTGCCAGCAGCTTAGCGATCAGGGTTTACGAGCAGTACTTC. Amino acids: CASSLAIRVYEQYF. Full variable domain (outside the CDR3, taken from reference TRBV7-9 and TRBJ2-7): DTGVSQNPRHKITKRGQNVTFRCDPISEHNRLYWYRQTLGQGPEFLTYFQNEAQLEKSRLLSDRFSAERPKGSFSTLEIQRTEQGDSAMYLCASSLAIRVYEQYFGPGTRLTVT.

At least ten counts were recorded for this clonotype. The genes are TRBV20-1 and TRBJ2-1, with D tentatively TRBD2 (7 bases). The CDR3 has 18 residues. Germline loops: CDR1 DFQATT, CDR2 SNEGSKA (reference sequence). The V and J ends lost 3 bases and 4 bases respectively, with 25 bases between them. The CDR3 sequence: CSASPGLGSRGGYNEQFF. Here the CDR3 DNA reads TGCAGTGCTAGTCCCGGACTAGGCTCAAGGGGGGGTTACAATGAGCAGTTCTTC.

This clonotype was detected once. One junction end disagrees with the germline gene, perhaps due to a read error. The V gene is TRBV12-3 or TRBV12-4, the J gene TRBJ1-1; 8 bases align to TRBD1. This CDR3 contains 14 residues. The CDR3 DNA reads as TGTGCCAGCAGCTTAGGACAGGGAAGCACTGAAGCTTTCTTT. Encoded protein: CASSLGQGSTEAFF.

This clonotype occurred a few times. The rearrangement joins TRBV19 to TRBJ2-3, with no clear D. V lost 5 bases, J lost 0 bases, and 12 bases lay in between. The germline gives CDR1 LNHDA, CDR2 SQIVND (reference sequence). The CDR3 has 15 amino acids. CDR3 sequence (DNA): TGTGCCAGTAGTCCAGGAGACACTAGCACAGATACGCAGTATTTT. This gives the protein CASSPGDTSTDTQYF.

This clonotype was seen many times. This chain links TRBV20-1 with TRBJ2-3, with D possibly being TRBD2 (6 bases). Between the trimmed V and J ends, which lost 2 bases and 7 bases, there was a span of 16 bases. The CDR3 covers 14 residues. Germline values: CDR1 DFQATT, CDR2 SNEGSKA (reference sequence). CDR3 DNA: TGCAGTGCTAGATCCGGGGGAGGATCGAATACGCAGTATTTT. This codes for CSARSGGGSNTQYF.

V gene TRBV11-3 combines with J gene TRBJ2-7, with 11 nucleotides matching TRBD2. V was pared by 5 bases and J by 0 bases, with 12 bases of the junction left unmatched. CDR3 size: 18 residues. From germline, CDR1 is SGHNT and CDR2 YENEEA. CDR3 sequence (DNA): TGTGCCAGCAGCCCACTGGATGGACTAGCGGGTATCTCCTACGAGCAGTACTTC. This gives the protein CASSPLDGLAGISYEQYF.